This TCR beta chain came from a study of shared clonotypes between healthy human individuals. The CDR3 extends over 14 amino acids. CDR1 SGHNT and CDR2 YYREEE come from the germline V gene (reference sequence). Trimming cost V 0 bases and J 2 bases, with 8 bases left between them. Method: immunoSEQ multiplex PCR; TCRdb's copy keeps in-frame clones and lacks some. The data show some 2,000,000 clones, with more than 90% seen just once and roughly 0.13% held by the top ten. The sample comprised naive CD4+ T cells sorted from blood. Subset denoted: CD45RA+ positively selected. This receptor was obtained from a man younger than 30 in good health. J is TRBJ2-5 and V is TRBV5-4; D possibly uses TRBD1 or TRBD2 (5 bases each). CDR3 bases: TGTGCCAGCAGCTTGGTGGGACCTCAAGAGACCCAGTACTTC. Translating gives CASSLVGPQETQYF.